A single T cell receptor beta chain is shown here with its context. These data belong to a study of blood T cell repertoires in COVID-19. The wider study: Samples of COVID-19 (acute and convalescent) were obtained from the United States, Italy and Spain.

The germline V gene encodes CDR1 SEHNR and CDR2 FQNEAQ (reference sequence). Losses at the gene ends were 5 bases for V and 3 bases for J; bases not matched to a gene: 6. The CDR3 loop spans 15 amino acids. Repertoires were generated with immunoSEQ multiplex PCR, while TCRdb's copy carries only in-frame clones and drops some. Here the sample spans about 20,000 clones, about four fifths being singletons. This clonotype was obtained from an older man with acute or convalescent COVID-19. The V and J genes are TRBV7-9 and TRBJ2-3; 9 bases agree with TRBD1. The sequencing sample was made of peripheral blood. The CDR3 nucleotides are TGTGCCAGCAGCAAACGGACAGGGGTTACAGATACGCAGTATTTT. Its translation is CASSKRTGVTDTQYF.